This is a list of T cell receptor beta chains from one sample in a study of T cell changes during pregnancy in multiple sclerosis. Clones were sequenced by immunoSEQ multiplex PCR, and TCRdb holds only the in-frame ones, with some missing. The sample includes 30,000 to 35,000 clones, nearly 90% of them seen just once. The sample consisted of CD4+ T cells from peripheral blood mononuclear cells, taken in the third trimester of pregnancy. These receptors came from a female donor in good health, enrolled as a control in a pregnancy study. Each CDR3 is given with its conserved first and last residue. The D gene is left open where the match is weak. Rows give clone size only sometimes, using once, few, many, or a class for an expanded clone.

J,size,D,V,DNA,CDR3
TRBJ2-1,NA,NA,TRBV5-5,TGTGCCAGCAGCTTGGAGGCTAGCCGCAATGAGCAGTTCTTC,CASSLEASRNEQFF
TRBJ2-7,NA,NA,TRBV5-6,TGTGCCAGCAGCTTGGGGGGAGACAACTCCTACGAGCAGTACTTC,CASSLGGDNSYEQYF
TRBJ2-5,once,NA,TRBV6-5,TGTGCCAGCAAGGACACCCAAGAGACCCAGTACTTC,CASKDTQETQYF
TRBJ2-3,NA,TRBD1,TRBV18,TGTGCCAGCTCACCCTCTTTACAGGGGGGAAGCACAGATACGCAGTATTTT,CASSPSLQGGSTDTQYF
TRBJ2-1,NA,TRBD1,TRBV5-4,TGTGCCAGCAGCTTCGTACAGGGGTCCTACAATGAGCAGTTCTTC,CASSFVQGSYNEQFF
TRBJ1-1,NA,NA,TRBV5-1,TGCGCCAGCAGCCTAGAAATCGGGAACACTGAAGCTTTCTTT,CASSLEIGNTEAFF
TRBJ1-3,NA,TRBD1,TRBV5-1,TGCGCCAGCAGCTCTGACAGGGCCGGGGCTGGAAACACCATATATTTT,CASSSDRAGAGNTIYF
TRBJ2-5,NA,NA,TRBV15,TGTGCCACCAGCAGGAACCGTGAGGGTCGGGAGACCCAGTACTTC,CATSRNREGRETQYF
TRBJ1-3,NA,NA,TRBV18,TGTGCCAGCGCTACCACGGGGCGACAGGTTGGAAACACCATATATTTT,CASATTGRQVGNTIYF
TRBJ1-1,NA,TRBD1,TRBV10-3,TGTGCCATCAGTGAGAAAACAGGGGGCGGCGGGAACACTGAAGCTTTCTTT,CAISEKTGGGGNTEAFF
TRBJ2-1,NA,TRBD2,TRBV19,TGTGCCAGTAGTATTGGCGGGGGGCTCTACAATGAGCAGTTCTTC,CASSIGGGLYNEQFF
TRBJ1-5,NA,NA,TRBV19,TGTGCCAGTAAGGTCAGGGGCAGCAATCAGCCCCAGCATTTT,CASKVRGSNQPQHF
TRBJ2-7,NA,TRBD2,TRBV10-2,TGCGCCAGCAGAGGGGGGACTAGCGTGAACGAGCAGTACTTC,CASRGGTSVNEQYF
TRBJ2-6,NA,NA,TRBV6-5,TGTGCCAGCAGGGGAAAGGGGTCTGGGGCCAACGTCCTGACTTTC,CASRGKGSGANVLTF
TRBJ1-2,NA,TRBD1,TRBV13,TGTGCCAGCAGCTTAGTAGGCCGAAACAGGGGGCCAGATGGCTACACCTTC,CASSLVGRNRGPDGYTF
TRBJ2-3,NA,TRBD2,TRBV5-5,TGTGCCAGCAGCCCACCAGCGGGGTGGGGAGATACGCAGTATTTT,CASSPPAGWGDTQYF
TRBJ2-5,NA,TRBD2,TRBV7-7,TGTGCTAGCAGCTCAAGACATCAACCCGGGACTAGCGGGAACCAAGAGACCCAGTACTTC,CASSSRHQPGTSGNQETQYF
TRBJ1-1,NA,NA,TRBV2,TGTGCCAGCAGTGACAGGGTGGAGAGGGCTTTCTTT,CASSDRVERAFF
TRBJ2-2,NA,NA,TRBV11-3,TGTGCCAGCAGCCGAGGGTTTTCGAACACCGGGGAGCTGTTTTTT,CASSRGFSNTGELFF
TRBJ2-5,NA,TRBD2,TRBV6-5,TGTGCCAGCAGCAACCTAGCGGGAGGGCCGACCCAGTACTTC,CASSNLAGGPTQYF